These 25 T cell receptor beta chains were all obtained from the same sample, sequenced in a study of shared clonotypes between healthy human individuals. Libraries were prepared by immunoSEQ multiplex PCR; TCRdb keeps only in-frame clonotypes and omits some of them. The table lists some 2.1 million clones, roughly 95% of them singletons, with 0.1% to 0.15% in the top ten. Sequencing used naive CD4+ T cells sorted from blood. Subset reported: CD45RA+ positively selected. Receptor source: a man in his late teens or twenties in good health.

This chain links TRBV4-2 with TRBJ2-7; D ambiguous. The CDR3 spans 14 residues. Germline CDR1 is LGHNA and CDR2 is YNFKEQ. Trimming removed 4 bases at V and 0 bases at J, with 10 bases between. The CDR3 loop is CASSLKGPSYEQYF. In DNA, the CDR3 is TGTGCCAGCAGCCTCAAAGGGCCCTCCTACGAGCAGTACTTC.

This chain joins TRBV30 and TRBJ1-2; no clear D. Trimming pared 0 bases from V and 4 bases from J, leaving 9 bases between. The CDR3 totals 13 residues. From germline, CDR1 is GTSNPN and CDR2 SVGIG (reference sequence). The CDR3 region has the DNA TGTGCCTGGAGTGTTGTGAGAAGCTATGGCTACACCTTC. Translation: CAWSVVRSYGYTF.

The chain combines TRBV4-1 with TRBJ2-7, with 7 positions matching TRBD1. The junction had 22 bases not matched to a gene; V was cut back by 7 bases and J by 4 bases. The CDR3 spans 18 residues. Looked up from germline, CDR1 is MGHRA and CDR2 is YSYEKL. The CDR3 sequence: CASNLRTGTDANYYEQYF. The CDR3, as DNA: TGCGCCAGCAACCTCAGGACCGGGACAGACGCAAACTATTACGAGCAGTACTTC.

The CDR3, as DNA: TGTGCCAGAAACGGGGGGCCCGGGGAGCTGTTTTTT. It encodes CARNGGPGELFF. The chain is built from TRBV21-1 and TRBJ2-2; whether TRBD2, the table's D call, matches the DNA was not checked. TRBV21-1 is recorded as a pseudogene. There are 12 residues in the CDR3.

This clone was seen more than once but under ten times. At the DNA level, this CDR3 is encoded by other sequences in the same sample as well. The chain combines TRBV2 with TRBJ1-1; the D is unclear. Germline assignment: CDR1 SNHLY and CDR2 FYNNEI. V lost 4 bases and J lost 1, with 7 bases in between. The CDR3 runs to 13 residues. The CDR3 is CASSADGNTEAFF. CDR3 sequence (DNA): TGTGCCAGCAGTGCCGACGGGAACACTGAAGCTTTCTTT.

This chain joins TRBV29-1 and TRBJ1-1, with TRBD1 matching 8 bases. There are 20 residues in the CDR3. Losses at the gene ends were 1 base for V and 0 bases for J; bases not matched to a gene: 19. Germline CDR1 reads SQVTM; CDR2 reads ANQGSEA. In nucleotides, the CDR3 is TGCAGCGTTGAAGGAGGCGGGTCGGGCAGGGGGCGCGTAGTGAACACTGAAGCTTTCTTT. Its translation: CSVEGGGSGRGRVVNTEAFF.

This chain's CDR3 is CASQGSILYEQYF. The DNA of the CDR3 is TGTGCCAGCCAGGGGTCCATTCTCTACGAGCAGTACTTC. The rearrangement links TRBV6-1 to TRBJ2-7, with D possibly TRBD1 on 6 matching bases. The V gene lost 8 bases and the J gene lost 3 bases, with 14 bases spanning the gap. The germline CDR1 and CDR2 sequences are MNHNS and SASEGT. CDR3 length: 13 amino acids.

For this clone: The sample holds other DNA sequences that translate to the same CDR3. This chain connects TRBV9 to TRBJ2-3, with TRBD2 matching 7 bases. The V gene end was trimmed by 2 bases and the J gene end by 2 bases; junction bases not matched to a gene: 2. The CDR3 is 14 amino acids. Per germline, CDR1 SGDLS and CDR2 YYNGEE. CDR3 loop: CASSVSGVTDTQYF. For the CDR3, the DNA is TGTGCCAGCAGCGTCAGCGGGGTCACAGATACGCAGTATTTT. Complete variable domain (other parts from reference TRBV9 and TRBJ2-3): DSGVTQTPKHLITATGQRVTLRCSPRSGDLSVYWYQQSLDQGLQFLIQYYNGEERAKGNILERFSAQQFPDLHSELNLSSLELGDSALYFCASSVSGVTDTQYFGPGTRLTVL.

The J gene is TRBJ2-1, the V gene TRBV5-1; D may be TRBD1 or TRBD2 (6 bases each). V lost 0 bases and J lost 6, with 13 bases in between. Germline loops: CDR1 SGHRS, CDR2 YFSETQ. This CDR3 contains 15 residues. The CDR3 spells CASSLVGGPGNEQFF. The CDR3 DNA sequence: TGCGCCAGCAGCTTGGTGGGGGGCCCTGGCAATGAGCAGTTCTTC.

In the case of this clone: Other nucleotide sequences in the sample specify the same CDR3. The chain uses TRBV7-9 and TRBJ2-7; D is undetermined. From germline, CDR1 is SEHNR and CDR2 FQNEAQ (reference sequence). V was shortened by 1 base and J by 2 bases, with 6 bases between the two germline ends. This CDR3 has 13 residues. The CDR3 DNA is TGTGCCAGCAGCTTAGGGGTTGCCTACGAGCAGTACTTC. The encoded protein is CASSLGVAYEQYF.

The chain recombines TRBV27 with TRBJ1-6; the D gene is possibly TRBD1 (6 bases). The germline V gene encodes CDR1 MNHEY and CDR2 SMNVEV (reference sequence). The CDR3 runs 14 residues. The V end lost 4 bases, the J end lost 6 bases, and 10 bases lay between the germline ends. CDR3 sequence (DNA): TGTGCCAGCAGTTCAGACAGGTTTAATTCACCCCTCCACTTT. Translated: CASSSDRFNSPLHF.

This chain connects TRBV7-8 to TRBJ1-3; D perhaps matches TRBD1 (6 bases). CDR1 is SGHVS, CDR2 FQNEAQ, per germline. Between the trimmed V and J ends, which lost 5 bases and 4 bases, there was a span of 15 bases. The CDR3 consists of 15 residues. The CDR3 bases are TGTGCCAGCAGCCTCGACAGGCCCAGGGGAAACACCATATATTTT. As protein: CASSLDRPRGNTIYF.

V and J are TRBV7-9 and TRBJ1-1; no reliable D call. The germline CDR1 and CDR2 sequences are SEHNR and FQNEAQ (reference sequence). V lost 2 bases to trimming and J lost 0 bases, with 10 bases between them. The CDR3 runs to 15 residues. In nucleotides, the CDR3 is TGTGCCAGCAGCTTAAACGGGGAAGTGAACACTGAAGCTTTCTTT. It encodes CASSLNGEVNTEAFF.

Comments on this clone: Germline is not matched at one junction end, which may reflect a read error. The chain links TRBV2 to TRBJ2-7; maybe TRBD2 (6 bases). Germline V gene lookup returns CDR1 SNHLY and CDR2 FYNNEI. The CDR3 is 13 amino acids. In DNA, the CDR3 is TGTGCCAGCAGCGACAGTTTGGCGGGGACGCCTAACTTC. This translates into CASSDSLAGTPNF.

The count of this clone is one. The chain recombines TRBV7-9 with TRBJ2-4, with D perhaps matching TRBD2 (5 bases). This CDR3 has 13 residues. From germline, CDR1 is SEHNR and CDR2 FQNEAQ (reference sequence). Trimming cost V 1 base and J 9 bases, with 10 bases left between them. CDR3 DNA sequence: TGTGCCAGCAGCTTAGGGGCCGCGGGCATTCAGTACTTC. This gives the protein CASSLGAAGIQYF. The variable domain in full, completed from reference TRBV7-9 and TRBJ2-4, reads DTGVSQNPRHKITKRGQNVTFRCDPISEHNRLYWYRQTLGQGPEFLTYFQNEAQLEKSRLLSDRFSAERPKGSFSTLEIQRTEQGDSAMYLCASSLGAAGIQYFGAGTRLSVL.

This clone was observed once. V and J are TRBV28 and TRBJ2-7, with D tentatively TRBD1 or TRBD2 (6 bases each). The CDR3 length is 13 residues. The V gene lost 7 bases and the J gene lost 3 bases, with 13 bases spanning the gap. Germline CDR1 and CDR2: MDHEN and SYDVKM. As DNA, the CDR3 is TGTGCCAGCATCGAGGGGGGCGGCTACGAGCAGTACTTC. It yields the protein CASIEGGGYEQYF.

The table lists this clone with a count of one. This chain's CDR3 is CASSLAVGQGGHEQYF. The CDR3 DNA reads as TGTGCCAGCAGCTTGGCAGTGGGACAGGGTGGTCACGAGCAGTACTTC. V usage is TRBV5-5 and J usage is TRBJ2-7, with TRBD1 identical over 9 bases. Trimming cost V 0 bases and J 5 bases; bases outside gene matches: 9. From germline, CDR1 is SGHKS and CDR2 YYEKEE (reference sequence). The CDR3 has 16 amino acids.

V is TRBV28 and J is TRBJ1-2; D possibly corresponds to TRBD1 (5 bases). There are 11 residues in the CDR3. From germline, CDR1 is MDHEN and CDR2 SYDVKM. Trimming stripped 7 bases from V and 4 bases from J, with 7 bases between. As DNA, the CDR3 is TGTGCCAGCACGGGGCTCTATGGCTACACCTTC. Translated, it gives CASTGLYGYTF.

The rearrangement links TRBV14 to TRBJ2-7, with D unresolved. Germline CDR1 reads SGHDN; CDR2 reads FVKESK. This CDR3 has 15 residues. Deletions cut 8 bases from V and 3 bases from J, with 20 bases between. The CDR3 coding sequence is TGTGCCAGCTCGGCCCCTGAGAGGCCTTACTACGAGCAGTACTTC. Translating gives CASSAPERPYYEQYF.

This rearrangement joins TRBV5-1 to TRBJ2-5; 11 bases line up with TRBD2. In germline, CDR1 is SGHRS, CDR2 YFSETQ. The CDR3 runs 17 residues. V was clipped by 2 bases and J by 1 base; unmatched bases: 7. CDR3 nucleotides: TGCGCCAGCAGCTTCACTAGCGGGAGAGCGGGCCAAGAGACCCAGTACTTC. Its protein is CASSFTSGRAGQETQYF.

The CDR3 sequence: CASRGQGGGGYTF. CDR3 coding DNA: TGTGCCAGCAGGGGACAGGGGGGCGGAGGCTACACCTTC. V is TRBV6-5 and J is TRBJ1-2; 11 nucleotides agree with TRBD1. V lost 6 bases, J lost 8 bases, and 5 bases stayed unmatched. The CDR3 length is 13 residues. Germline CDR1 is MNHEY and CDR2 is SVGAGI.

This clone occurred a few times. The rearrangement uses TRBV7-8 and TRBJ1-5; D possibly corresponds to TRBD1 (5 bases). The V end was cut by 0 bases, the J end by 6 bases, with 9 bases between. Germline V lookup: CDR1 SGHVS, CDR2 FQNEAQ. CDR3 length equals 14 residues. Here the CDR3 DNA reads TGTGCCAGCAGCTTAGCGGGGGAGAGTCAGCCCCAGCATTTT. Translating gives CASSLAGESQPQHF.

The rearrangement links TRBV27 to TRBJ2-7, with 8 bases fitting TRBD1. Germline CDR1 is MNHEY and CDR2 is SMNVEV (reference sequence). The length of the CDR3 is 16 residues. With V trimmed by 4 bases and J by 8 bases, 16 bases remained unmatched. CDR3 nucleotides: TGTGCCAGCAGTTCATGGCCGGGACAGGACCAAGGCAAGCAGTACTTC. Translation: CASSSWPGQDQGKQYF.

To note about this clone: This same CDR3 is encoded by further DNA sequences in the sample. This rearrangement joins TRBV2 to TRBJ2-7; D is unclear. Trimming removed 2 bases from V and 1 base from J, with 3 bases in between. This CDR3 has 12 amino acids. Germline CDR1 and CDR2: SNHLY and FYNNEI. CDR3 region: CASSEISYEQYF. Written as DNA, the CDR3 is TGTGCCAGCAGTGAAATTTCCTACGAGCAGTACTTC.

The chain has TRBV6-1 and TRBJ2-5; D is uncertain. The CDR3 runs to 14 residues. Germline V gene sequence: CDR1 MNHNS, CDR2 SASEGT. V was shortened by 1 base and J by 5 bases, with 11 bases between the two germline ends. CDR3 sequence reads: CASSEGGRVETQYF. DNA of the CDR3: TGTGCCAGCAGTGAAGGGGGTAGGGTTGAGACCCAGTACTTC.